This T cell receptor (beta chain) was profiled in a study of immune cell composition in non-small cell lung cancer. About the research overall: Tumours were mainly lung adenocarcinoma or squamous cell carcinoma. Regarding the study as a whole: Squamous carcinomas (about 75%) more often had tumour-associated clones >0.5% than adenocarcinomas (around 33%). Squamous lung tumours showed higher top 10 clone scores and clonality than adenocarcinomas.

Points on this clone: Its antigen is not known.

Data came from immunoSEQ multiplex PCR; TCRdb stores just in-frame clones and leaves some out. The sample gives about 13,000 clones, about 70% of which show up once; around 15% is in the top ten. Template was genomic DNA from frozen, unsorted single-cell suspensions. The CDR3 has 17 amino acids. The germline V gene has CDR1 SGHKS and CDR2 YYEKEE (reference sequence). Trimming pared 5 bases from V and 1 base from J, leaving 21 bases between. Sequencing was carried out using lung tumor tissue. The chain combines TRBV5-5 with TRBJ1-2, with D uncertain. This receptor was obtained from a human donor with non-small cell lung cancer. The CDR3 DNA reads TGTGCCAGCAGTCGCGGGTCGCGGGCGGGTTTTAACTATGGCTACACCTTC. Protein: CASSRGSRAGFNYGYTF.